One and the same sample provided the 20 T cell receptor beta chains below, sequenced in a study of OX40 agonist ivuxolimab in advanced cancers. Some clones are missing from TCRdb's copy, which holds only in-frame ones; the method was immunoSEQ multiplex PCR. The data show under 70,000 clones, roughly 80% seen once. Material: CD4+ or CD8+ T cells sorted from blood, obtained in a trial of the OX40 agonist ivuxolimab. Source of these receptors: an adult with an advanced solid tumor such as melanoma, head and neck, liver or kidney cancer.

The rearrangement links TRBV6-1 to TRBJ1-1; 7 bases match TRBD1. This CDR3 region has 14 residues. The junction had 4 bases not matched to a gene; V was cut back by 6 bases and J by 0 bases. Germline V gives CDR1 MNHNS, CDR2 SASEGT. CDR3 region: CASRMGQLNTEAFF. The CDR3, as DNA: TGTGCCAGCAGGATGGGACAGCTGAACACTGAAGCTTTCTTT.

The genes are TRBV13 and TRBJ1-5; D is perhaps TRBD1 (5 bases). Germline V gene lookup returns CDR1 PRHDT and CDR2 FYEKMQ (reference sequence). There are 17 residues in the CDR3. The V gene lost 5 bases and the J gene lost 0 bases, with 17 bases spanning the gap. In DNA form, the CDR3 reads TGTGCCAGCAGCCGCCGGGTAGGGGAATATAGCAATCAGCCCCAGCATTTT. Protein sequence: CASSRRVGEYSNQPQHF.

The V call is TRBV28, the J call TRBJ2-7; tentative D call: TRBD2 (5 bases). Germline-derived CDR1 and CDR2 are MDHEN and SYDVKM. V gave up 3 bases and J gave up 7 bases, with 13 bases separating them. CDR3 length equals 13 residues. Written as DNA, the CDR3 is TGTGCCAGCAGTTTGTGGAATGGGAGAGAGCAGTACTTC. Its protein is CASSLWNGREQYF.

The rearrangement uses TRBV4-3 and TRBJ2-6; maybe TRBD1 (5 bases). The CDR3 contains 16 residues. Per the germline V gene, CDR1 is LGHNA and CDR2 is YSLEER. Trimming removed 2 bases at V and 4 bases at J, with 12 bases between. The CDR3 DNA reads as TGCGCCAGCAGCCAACAGGCAGGGTGGGGGGCCAACGTCCTGACTTTC. Its protein is CASSQQAGWGANVLTF.

The count of this clone is one. This chain joins TRBV7-9 and TRBJ2-6; 8 positions match TRBD1. The V and J ends lost 5 bases and 4 bases, in that order; junction bases with no gene match: 13. The CDR3 covers 18 residues. From germline, CDR1 is SEHNR and CDR2 FQNEAQ (reference sequence). The CDR3 is CASSLGQVTLLGANVLTF. DNA of the CDR3: TGTGCCAGCAGCCTGGGACAGGTAACTCTTCTAGGGGCCAACGTCCTGACTTTC.

The rearrangement joins TRBV5-1 to TRBJ1-2; a possible D gene is TRBD1 (5 bases). Trimming removed 0 bases at V and 4 bases at J, with 10 bases between. This CDR3 has 14 amino acids. In germline, CDR1 is SGHRS, CDR2 YFSETQ. The CDR3 coding sequence is TGCGCCAGCAGCTTGGAACAGGCCCTCTATGGCTACACCTTC. Translated, it gives CASSLEQALYGYTF.

The gene calls are TRBV6-1 and TRBJ2-1; TRBD2 aligns across 13 bases. The CDR3 runs 16 residues. V lost 4 bases and J lost 9; bases outside the gene matches: 9. Germline CDR1 and CDR2: MNHNS and SASEGT. The CDR3 DNA reads TGTGCCAGCAGTGCGACTAGCGGGGGGCCCGGGGTTGAGCAGTTCTTC. Its translation: CASSATSGGPGVEQFF.

The chain couples TRBV6-6 to TRBJ2-1; TRBD1 aligns across 11 bases. Germline CDR1 and CDR2: MNHNY and SVGAGI (reference sequence). Trimming removed 7 bases from V and 8 bases from J; junction bases left unmatched: 7. The CDR3 sequence is 14 residues long. Here the CDR3 DNA reads TGTGCCAGCAAGGGGACAGGGGGTCGGGATGAGCAGTTCTTC. Its protein is CASKGTGGRDEQFF.

This clone was observed once. The V gene is TRBV6-1, the J gene TRBJ2-7; D remains ambiguous. The CDR3 consists of 12 residues. Trimming removed 6 bases at V and 3 bases at J, with 9 bases between. Germline CDR1 is MNHNS and CDR2 is SASEGT. The CDR3 here is CASRSSGYEQYF. The CDR3 nucleotides are TGTGCCAGCAGATCGTCGGGCTACGAGCAGTACTTC.

The chain is built from TRBV28 and TRBJ1-5; possible D gene TRBD1, 5 bases. CDR1 is MDHEN, CDR2 SYDVKM, per germline. The CDR3 is 14 residues long. Trimming took off 6 bases at V and 6 bases at J, with 15 bases between the two ends. The CDR3 nucleotides read TGTGCCAGCAGGGGGGACGGCCCAAGTCAGCCCCAGCATTTT. It translates to CASRGDGPSQPQHF.

This clone has just a few counts. The chain has TRBV28 and TRBJ1-2; TRBD1 matches at 7 bases. CDR1 MDHEN and CDR2 SYDVKM come from the germline V gene. CDR3 length: 15 amino acids. The V and J ends lost 4 bases and 7 bases, in that order; junction bases with no gene match: 12. CDR3 sequence reads: CASSSLTGIVPGYTF. The CDR3 DNA reads TGTGCCAGCAGTTCGCTGACAGGGATTGTACCTGGCTACACCTTC.

The rearrangement joins TRBV10-3 to TRBJ1-5, with D possibly being TRBD1 (5 bases). Germline loops: CDR1 ENHRY, CDR2 SYGVKD. Deletions cut 6 bases from V and 4 bases from J, with 10 bases between. The CDR3 loop spans 13 amino acids. CDR3 sequence (DNA): TGTGCCATCAGAGACAGCTTGAATCAGCCCCAGCATTTT. Its translation is CAIRDSLNQPQHF.

The chain uses TRBV5-4 and TRBJ1-1, with D possibly TRBD1 on 5 matching bases. CDR1 and CDR2 (germline): SGHNT, YYREEE (reference sequence). V was cut by 4 bases and J by 0 bases, with 16 bases left in between. CDR3 size: 16 residues. CDR3 region: CASSQGQGAMNTEAFF. DNA for the CDR3: TGTGCCAGCAGCCAAGGACAAGGAGCCATGAACACTGAAGCTTTCTTT.

The chain couples TRBV7-2 to TRBJ2-7, with 10 bases identical to TRBD2. CDR3 length equals 16 residues. V trimming: 4 bases; J trimming: 4 bases; junction bases outside the gene matches: 10. Germline V gene lookup returns CDR1 SGHTA and CDR2 FQGNSA. CDR3 region: CASSSRGQRGGYEQYF. As DNA, the CDR3 is TGTGCCAGCAGCTCCCGAGGGCAGCGGGGGGGGTACGAGCAGTACTTC.

This clone was observed a single time. The chain has TRBV6-5 and TRBJ1-2; 7 bases are a match to TRBD1. Germline V lookup: CDR1 MNHEY, CDR2 SVGAGI. The CDR3 runs 13 residues. Trimming removed 5 bases from V and 8 bases from J; junction bases left unmatched: 8. CDR3 loop: CASSPGTAGGYTF. The CDR3 nucleotides read TGTGCCAGCAGTCCCGGGACAGCAGGAGGCTACACCTTC.

V gene TRBV9 combines with J gene TRBJ2-1, with 9 bases matching TRBD1. From germline, CDR1 is SGDLS and CDR2 YYNGEE. The V and J ends lost 2 bases and 8 bases, in that order; junction bases with no gene match: 5. This CDR3 spans 14 amino acids. The CDR3 loop reads CASSVTTGGHEQFF. The CDR3 DNA reads as TGTGCCAGCAGCGTCACGACAGGGGGGCATGAGCAGTTCTTC.

This clone showed up just a few times. The rearrangement uses TRBV15 and TRBJ1-3; 8 bases are a match to TRBD1. CDR3 length: 18 residues. Germline CDR1 reads LNHNV; CDR2 reads YYDKDF (reference sequence). V was pared by 0 bases and J by 2 bases, with 9 bases of the junction left unmatched. The CDR3 here is CATSREILQGGPGNTIYF. For the CDR3, the DNA is TGTGCCACCAGCAGAGAAATATTACAGGGGGGCCCTGGAAACACCATATATTTT.

The CDR3 is CASSPDKIAGADTQYF. The CDR3, as DNA: TGTGCCAGCAGTCCCGACAAAATCGCGGGGGCAGATACGCAGTATTTT. The chain links TRBV7-2 to TRBJ2-3; the match to TRBD2 covers 7 bases. The CDR3 is 16 residues long. Trimming took 6 bases from V and 4 from J; bases not matched to a gene: 13. The V gene's germline CDR1 is SGHTA and CDR2 FQGNSA.

The chain links TRBV19 to TRBJ2-7; no clear D. In germline, CDR1 is LNHDA, CDR2 SQIVND (reference sequence). CDR3 length: 14 residues. V lost 0 bases, J lost 6 bases, and 12 bases lay in between. This chain's CDR3 is CASSIDPVGVEQYF. The CDR3 DNA reads TGTGCCAGTAGTATAGATCCCGTCGGAGTCGAGCAGTACTTC.

The genes are TRBV28 and TRBJ1-2; the D is unclear. V lost 2 bases, J lost 0 bases, and 10 bases lay in between. The CDR3 totals 15 residues. Germline V gene data show CDR1 as MDHEN and CDR2 as SYDVKM. DNA for the CDR3: TGTGCCAGCAGTTTACCCCTCGGGGCTAACTATGGCTACACCTTC. It codes for CASSLPLGANYGYTF.